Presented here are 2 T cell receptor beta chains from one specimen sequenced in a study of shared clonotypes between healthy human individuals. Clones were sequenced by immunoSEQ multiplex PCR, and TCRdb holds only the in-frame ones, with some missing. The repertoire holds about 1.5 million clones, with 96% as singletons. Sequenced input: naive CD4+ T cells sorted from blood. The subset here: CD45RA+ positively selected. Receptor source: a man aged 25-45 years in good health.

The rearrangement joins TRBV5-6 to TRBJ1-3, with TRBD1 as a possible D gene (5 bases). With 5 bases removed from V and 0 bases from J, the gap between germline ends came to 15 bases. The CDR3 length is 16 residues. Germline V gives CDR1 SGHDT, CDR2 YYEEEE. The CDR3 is CASRPQGPLSGNTIYF. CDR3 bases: TGTGCCAGCAGGCCCCAGGGACCCCTCTCTGGAAACACCATATATTTT. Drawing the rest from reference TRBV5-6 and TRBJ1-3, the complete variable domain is DAGVTQSPTHLIKTRGQQVTLRCSPKSGHDTVSWYQQALGQGPQFIFQYYEEEERQRGNFPDRFSGHQFPNYSSELNVNALLLGDSALYLCASRPQGPLSGNTIYFGEGSWLTVV.

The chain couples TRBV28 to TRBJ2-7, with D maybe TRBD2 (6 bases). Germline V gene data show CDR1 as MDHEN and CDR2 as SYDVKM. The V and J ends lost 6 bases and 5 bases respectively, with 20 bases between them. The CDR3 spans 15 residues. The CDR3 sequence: CASRWFLQGLHEQYF. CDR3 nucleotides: TGTGCCAGCAGATGGTTTCTCCAGGGACTCCACGAGCAGTACTTC. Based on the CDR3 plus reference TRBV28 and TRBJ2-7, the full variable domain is DVKVTQSSRYLVKRTGEKVFLECVQDMDHENMFWYRQDPGLGLRLIYFSYDVKMKEKGDIPEGYSVSREKKERFSLILESASTNQTSMYLCASRWFLQGLHEQYFGPGTRLTVT.